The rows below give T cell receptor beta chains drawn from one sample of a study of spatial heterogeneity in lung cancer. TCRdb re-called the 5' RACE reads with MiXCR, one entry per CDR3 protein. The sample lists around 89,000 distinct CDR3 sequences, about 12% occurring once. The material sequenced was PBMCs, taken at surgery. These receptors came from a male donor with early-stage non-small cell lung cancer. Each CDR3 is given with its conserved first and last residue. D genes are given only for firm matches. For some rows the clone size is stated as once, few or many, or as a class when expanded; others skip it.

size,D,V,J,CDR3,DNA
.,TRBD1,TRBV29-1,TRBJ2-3,CSVEIGQGNTDTQYF,TGCAGCGTTGAAATTGGACAGGGGAACACAGATACGCAGTATTTT
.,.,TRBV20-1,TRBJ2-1,CSASAASSYNEQFF,TGCAGTGCTTCAGCGGCGAGCTCCTACAATGAGCAGTTCTTC
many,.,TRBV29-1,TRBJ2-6,CSVVVSGANVLTF,TGCAGCGTTGTTGTCTCTGGGGCCAACGTCCTGACTTTC
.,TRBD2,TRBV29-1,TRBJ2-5,CSVGGGGAETQYF,TGCAGCGTTGGCGGCGGGGGAGCAGAGACCCAGTACTTC
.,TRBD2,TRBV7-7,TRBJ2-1,CASSPRTGLAGYEQFF,TGTGCTAGCAGCCCTAGGACGGGACTAGCGGGCTATGAGCAGTTCTTC
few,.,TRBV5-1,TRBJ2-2,CASSSRQGLRGERETGELFF,TGCGCCAGCAGCTCAAGACAGGGACTGCGTGGTGAGCGAGAGACCGGGGAGCTGTTTTTT
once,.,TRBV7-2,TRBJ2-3,CASSLMGGGVDTQYF,TGTGCCAGCAGCTTAATGGGGGGCGGGGTGGATACGCAGTATTTT
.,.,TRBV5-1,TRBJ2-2,CANSGIPGELFF,TGCGCCAACAGTGGGATCCCCGGGGAGCTGTTTTTT
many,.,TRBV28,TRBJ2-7,CASNKGGARPYEQYF,TGTGCCAGCAACAAAGGGGGGGCGCGACCCTACGAGCAGTACTTC
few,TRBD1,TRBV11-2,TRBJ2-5,CASSQISGTGSETQYF,TGTGCCAGCAGCCAAATCTCCGGGACAGGGTCGGAGACCCAGTACTTC
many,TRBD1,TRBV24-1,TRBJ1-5,CATKGLGTAGNQPQHF,TGTGCCACCAAGGGATTGGGGACAGCCGGGAATCAGCCCCAGCATTTT
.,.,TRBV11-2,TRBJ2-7,CASSLEQGYEQYF,TGTGCCAGCAGCTTAGAACAGGGCTACGAGCAGTACTTC
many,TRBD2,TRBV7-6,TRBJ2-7,CASSPAGLAGSYEQYF,TGTGCCAGCAGTCCAGCCGGGCTAGCGGGATCCTACGAGCAGTACTTC
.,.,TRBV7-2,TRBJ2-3,CASSYSITDTQYF,TGTGCCAGCAGCTACTCAATAACAGATACGCAGTATTTT
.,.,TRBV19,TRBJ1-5,CASSIDGQQPQHF,TGTGCCAGTAGCATTGACGGACAGCAGCCCCAGCATTTT
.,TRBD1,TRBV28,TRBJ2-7,CASSSPGTGPAEQYF,TGTGCCAGCAGTTCTCCCGGGACAGGGCCTGCCGAGCAGTACTTC
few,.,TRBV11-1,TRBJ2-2,CASSSVGELFF,TGTGCCAGCAGCTCCGTCGGGGAGCTGTTTTTT
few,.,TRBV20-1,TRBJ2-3,CSAGTPPGLDTQYF,TGCAGTGCTGGGACTCCACCGGGCCTCGATACGCAGTATTTT
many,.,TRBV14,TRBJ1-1,CASSQAQYTEAFF,TGTGCCAGCAGCCAAGCACAGTACACTGAAGCTTTCTTT
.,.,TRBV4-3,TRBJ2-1,CASSQAGAGYNEQFF,TGCGCCAGCAGCCAAGCGGGAGCTGGGTACAATGAGCAGTTCTTC
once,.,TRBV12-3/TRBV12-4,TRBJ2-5,CARSSSGGYQETQYF,TGTGCCAGGAGTAGTAGCGGAGGGTACCAAGAGACCCAGTACTTC
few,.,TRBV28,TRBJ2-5,CASSSWDGPGDSTQYF,TGTGCCAGCAGTTCTTGGGACGGACCGGGGGATTCGACCCAGTACTTC
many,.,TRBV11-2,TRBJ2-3,CASSLDLTDTQYF,TGTGCCAGCAGCTTAGATCTCACAGATACGCAGTATTTT
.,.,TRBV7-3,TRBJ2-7,CASSQDGLPYEQYF,TGTGCCAGCAGCCAGGACGGATTACCCTACGAGCAGTACTTC
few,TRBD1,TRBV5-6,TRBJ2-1,CASSLGQGRENEQFF,TGTGCCAGCAGCTTAGGACAGGGCCGGGAAAATGAGCAGTTCTTC
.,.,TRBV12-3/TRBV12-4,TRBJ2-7,CASSRGGSSYEQYF,TGTGCCAGCAGCCGAGGGGGGAGCTCCTACGAGCAGTACTTC
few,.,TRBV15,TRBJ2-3,CATKLSPKGDTQYF,TGTGCCACCAAGTTGAGCCCCAAAGGGGATACGCAGTATTTT
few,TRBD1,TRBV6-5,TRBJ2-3,CASRLNRGHGSDTQYF,TGTGCCAGCAGGCTAAACAGGGGGCATGGATCAGATACGCAGTATTTT
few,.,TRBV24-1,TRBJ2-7,CATRAALSGSYEQYF,TGTGCCACCCGGGCGGCTCTGTCCGGGAGCTACGAGCAGTACTTC
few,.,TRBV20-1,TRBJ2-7,CRANGPYEQYF,TGCAGGGCAAACGGGCCCTACGAGCAGTACTTC
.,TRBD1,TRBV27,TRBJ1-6,CASSLHRQGSPLHF,TGTGCCAGCAGTTTACACCGACAGGGCTCACCCCTCCACTTT
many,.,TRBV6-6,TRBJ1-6,CASSYSGTSSYNSPLHF,TGTGCCAGCAGTTACTCTGGCACGAGCTCCTATAATTCACCCCTCCACTTT
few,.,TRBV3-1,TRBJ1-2,CASSQLAGRYGYTF,TGTGCCAGCAGCCAGCTGGCAGGGAGGTACGGCTACACCTTC
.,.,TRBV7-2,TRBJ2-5,CASSRDVGETQYF,TGTGCCAGCAGCCGCGACGTCGGGGAGACCCAGTACTTC
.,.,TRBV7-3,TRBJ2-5,CASSPGQSNQETQYF,TGTGCCAGCAGCCCCGGACAGTCGAACCAAGAGACCCAGTACTTC
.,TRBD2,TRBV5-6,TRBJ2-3,CASSSWTSGSTDTQYF,TGTGCCAGCAGCTCCTGGACTAGCGGAAGCACAGATACGCAGTATTTT
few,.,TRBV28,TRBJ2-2,CASRVDRTHTGELFF,TGTGCCAGCAGGGTCGACCGGACCCACACCGGGGAGCTGTTTTTT
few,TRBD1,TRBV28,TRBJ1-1,CASSPPGQGLKAFF,TGTGCCAGCAGCCCCCCGGGACAGGGGTTAAAAGCTTTCTTT
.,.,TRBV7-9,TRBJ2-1,CATTHGRQTSEQFF,TGTGCAACCACGCACGGGAGACAAACCAGTGAGCAGTTCTTC
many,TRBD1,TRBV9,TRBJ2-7,CASSATGGFNEQYF,TGTGCCAGCAGCGCGACAGGGGGCTTTAACGAGCAGTACTTC
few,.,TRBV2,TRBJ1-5,CASSPGRVNQPQHF,TGTGCCAGCAGTCCTGGCAGGGTCAATCAGCCCCAGCATTTT
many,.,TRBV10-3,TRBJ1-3,CAISEGASGNTIYF,TGTGCCATCAGTGAGGGGGCCTCTGGAAACACCATATATTTT
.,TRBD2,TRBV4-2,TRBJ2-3,CASSPFALAGTDTQYF,TGTGCCAGCAGCCCCTTCGCACTAGCGGGAACAGATACGCAGTATTTT
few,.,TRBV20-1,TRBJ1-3,CSARDPGGYSGNTIYF,TGCAGTGCTAGAGATCCGGGCGGGTACTCTGGAAACACCATATATTTT
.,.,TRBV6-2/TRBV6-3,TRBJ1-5,CASSYLRGWAQPQHF,TGTGCCAGCAGTTACTTACGGGGCTGGGCTCAGCCCCAGCATTTT
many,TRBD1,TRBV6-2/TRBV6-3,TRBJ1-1,CASIGAGGHTEAFF,TGTGCCAGCATTGGGGCAGGGGGCCATACTGAAGCTTTCTTT
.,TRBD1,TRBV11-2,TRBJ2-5,CASSGDREQETQYF,TGTGCCAGCAGCGGGGACAGGGAGCAAGAGACCCAGTACTTC